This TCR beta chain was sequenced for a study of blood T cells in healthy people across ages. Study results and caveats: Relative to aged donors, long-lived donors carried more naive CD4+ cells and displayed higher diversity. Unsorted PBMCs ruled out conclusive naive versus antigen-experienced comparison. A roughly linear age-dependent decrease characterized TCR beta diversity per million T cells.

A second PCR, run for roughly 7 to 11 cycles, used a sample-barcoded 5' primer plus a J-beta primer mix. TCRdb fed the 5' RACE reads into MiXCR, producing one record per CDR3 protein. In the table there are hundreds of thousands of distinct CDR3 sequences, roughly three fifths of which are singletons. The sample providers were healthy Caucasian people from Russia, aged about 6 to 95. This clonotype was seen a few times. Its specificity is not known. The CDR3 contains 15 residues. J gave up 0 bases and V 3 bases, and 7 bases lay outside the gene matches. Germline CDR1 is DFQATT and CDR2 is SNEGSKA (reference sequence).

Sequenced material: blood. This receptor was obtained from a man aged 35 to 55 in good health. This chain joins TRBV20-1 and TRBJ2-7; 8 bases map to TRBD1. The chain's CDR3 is CSARDRADYSYEQYF. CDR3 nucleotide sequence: TGCAGTGCTAGGGACAGGGCCGATTACTCCTACGAGCAGTACTTC.